This TCR beta chain emerged from a study of control samples from healthy donors and cancer patients. This clone came up once. CDR1 is ENHRY and CDR2 is SYGVKD in the germline V gene. This CDR3 spans 15 amino acids. Trimming stripped 2 bases from V and 2 bases from J, with 9 bases between. The data were produced by immunoSEQ multiplex PCR, yet TCRdb's version contains in-frame clones alone and is incomplete. The sample yields 120,000 or so clones, roughly 94% seen once. Sequenced: blood. This sequence joins TRBV10-3 and TRBJ1-4, with unresolved D. This sequence was found in a man aged 25 to 40 in good health. This chain's CDR3 is CAISEGWRTNEKLFF. The CDR3, as DNA: TGTGCCATCAGTGAGGGTTGGCGGACTAATGAAAAACTGTTTTTT.